What follows are 7 T cell receptor beta chains derived from one specimen sequenced in a study of CD8+CD57+ T cells in acquired aplastic anemia. Patients chosen for sequencing had shown CD8+CD57+ cell expansion by flow cytometry. Genomic DNA was employed as the template in profiling TCR beta VDJ and CDR3. MiXCR, run by TCRdb on the reads, gives a single entry per CDR3 protein. The data contain about 150,000 distinct CDR3 sequences, roughly 54% of them singletons. The specimen sequenced was sorted CD4+, CD8+, or CD8+CD57+ T cells (not recorded which) from PBMCs. These receptors all come from a human donor with aplastic anemia.

This clonotype has only a few counts. This chain links TRBV10-3 with TRBJ2-7; 11 bases align to TRBD2. The trim removed 5 bases at V and 2 bases at J, leaving 2 bases unmatched. The germline CDR1 and CDR2 sequences are ENHRY and SYGVKD. The CDR3 length is 14 residues. The CDR3, as DNA: TGTGCCATCAGTAAGACTAGCGGGGCCTACGAGCAGTACTTC. As protein: CAISKTSGAYEQYF.

This chain links TRBV6-4 with TRBJ2-2; TRBD2 aligns across 13 bases. CDR3 size: 17 residues. Germline V gene sequence: CDR1 MRHNA, CDR2 SNTAGT. V trimming: 0 bases; J trimming: 3 bases; junction bases outside the gene matches: 1. The CDR3 region is CASSDSGTSGDTGELFF. In DNA form, the CDR3 reads TGTGCCAGCAGTGACTCGGGGACTAGCGGGGACACCGGGGAGCTGTTTTTT.

The chain joins TRBV25-1 to TRBJ1-5, with 7 bases aligning to TRBD1. The CDR3 consists of 16 residues. CDR1 MGHDK and CDR2 SYGVNS come from the germline V gene. The V gene end was trimmed by 1 base and the J gene end by 6 bases; junction bases not matched to a gene: 9. This CDR3 reads CASSELVGQSPQPQHF. CDR3 DNA: TGTGCCAGCAGTGAATTGGTGGGACAGTCCCCTCAGCCCCAGCATTTT.

This chain connects TRBV15 to TRBJ1-5; D unresolved. Germline V gene sequence: CDR1 LNHNV, CDR2 YYDKDF (reference sequence). The CDR3 is 14 residues long. V lost 4 bases and J lost 7, with 14 bases in between. The chain's CDR3 is CATSTDRAFQPQHF. The CDR3 DNA follows: TGTGCCACCAGCACAGACCGGGCTTTCCAGCCCCAGCATTTT.

This clonotype was detected many times. The chain combines TRBV6-5 with TRBJ2-1; D gene unclear. This CDR3 comprises 11 residues. V was clipped by 4 bases and J by 6 bases, with 4 bases between them. Germline lookup yields CDR1 MNHEY and CDR2 SVGAGI. The CDR3 DNA reads TGTGCCAGCAGTTGGGCCAATGAGCAGTTCTTC. It yields the protein CASSWANEQFF.

V usage is TRBV24-1 and J usage is TRBJ2-2; D unresolved. In germline, CDR1 is KGHDR, CDR2 SFDVKD. Trimming took off 0 bases at V and 6 bases at J, with 7 bases between the two ends. The length of the CDR3 is 14 residues. This chain's CDR3 is CATSDLMLAGELFF. The CDR3 DNA reads TGTGCCACCAGTGATTTGATGTTGGCCGGGGAGCTGTTTTTT.

This sequence joins TRBV2 and TRBJ2-5; D is unclear. The germline V and J ends were trimmed by 1 base and 3 bases, with 6 bases remaining between them. Germline CDR1 is SNHLY and CDR2 is FYNNEI. The CDR3 loop spans 13 amino acids. The CDR3, as DNA: TGTGCCAGCAGTGAAGACAGTAAAGAGACCCAGTACTTC. This codes for CASSEDSKETQYF.